These 21 T cell receptor beta chains were all obtained from the same sample, sequenced in a study of T cell responses to AZD1222 COVID-19 vaccine. TCRdb's copy holds only in-frame clones and misses some; the assay was immunoSEQ multiplex PCR. The sample shows some 90,000 clones, roughly 85% of them seen only once. This specimen was peripheral blood, taken on day 0 of AZD1222 vaccination. Receptor source: an adult in good health.

The rearrangement links TRBV2 to TRBJ2-2, with D uncertain. The CDR3 has 11 amino acids. The germline V gene has CDR1 SNHLY and CDR2 FYNNEI. Between the trimmed V and J ends, which lost 7 bases and 3 bases, there was a span of 3 bases. The CDR3 DNA sequence: TGTGCCAGCAAGTACACCGGGGAGCTGTTTTTT. Protein sequence: CASKYTGELFF.

This chain joins TRBV3-1 (or the pseudogene TRBV3-2) and TRBJ2-2, with 9 nucleotides matching TRBD1. Losses at the gene ends were 4 bases for V and 6 bases for J; bases not matched to a gene: 9. Germline-derived CDR1 and CDR2 are LGHDT and YNNKEL (reference sequence). The CDR3 consists of 16 residues. The CDR3 bases are TGTGCCAGCAGCCCGCACCAGGGACAGGGAGCCGGGGAGCTGTTTTTT. This gives the protein CASSPHQGQGAGELFF.

V is TRBV7-9 and J is TRBJ1-6; D is unclear. V dropped 3 bases and J dropped 10 bases, with 10 bases sitting between them. Germline-derived CDR1 and CDR2 are SEHNR and FQNEAQ (reference sequence). The CDR3 length is 13 residues. The CDR3 nucleotides read TGTGCCAGCAGCTTGCCCCTTGGGTCACCCCTCCACTTT. Its translation: CASSLPLGSPLHF.

The chain is built from TRBV15 and TRBJ2-7; 7 bases fit TRBD1. The V gene's germline CDR1 is LNHNV and CDR2 YYDKDF (reference sequence). V shed 0 bases, J shed 2 bases, and the junction held 7 bases outside the gene matches. This CDR3 contains 16 residues. CDR3 sequence reads: CATSRDLNRGTYEQYF. Written as DNA, the CDR3 is TGTGCCACCAGCAGAGATCTGAACAGGGGCACCTACGAGCAGTACTTC. The variable domain in full, with the rest retrieved from reference TRBV15 and TRBJ2-7, is DAMVIQNPRYQVTQFGKPVTLSCSQTLNHNVMYWYQQKSSQAPKLLFHYYDKDFNNEADTPDNFQSRRPNTSFCFLDIRSPGLGDTAMYLCATSRDLNRGTYEQYFGPGTRLTVT.

The rearrangement links TRBV13 to TRBJ1-1; 9 bases align to TRBD1. Germline trimming cut 4 bases from V and 4 bases from J; bases unmatched to any gene: 4. Germline V gene sequence: CDR1 PRHDT, CDR2 FYEKMQ (reference sequence). This CDR3 is built from 14 residues. CDR3 sequence: CASSSPDRGTEAFF. The CDR3 DNA sequence: TGTGCCAGCAGCTCCCCGGACAGGGGCACTGAAGCTTTCTTT.

The V gene is TRBV11-2, the J gene TRBJ2-7, with D perhaps matching TRBD2 (6 bases). This CDR3 region has 17 residues. Per germline, CDR1 SGHAT and CDR2 FQNNGV. Trimming removed 5 bases at V and 0 bases at J, with 20 bases between. This CDR3 is CASSQDGLGLSSYEQYF. The CDR3 DNA sequence: TGTGCCAGCAGCCAAGACGGCCTAGGACTATCCTCCTACGAGCAGTACTTC.

CDR3 sequence reads: CASSTIGTGGLYEQYF. The CDR3 region has the DNA TGTGCCAGTAGTACTATCGGGACAGGGGGCTTATACGAGCAGTACTTC. V usage is TRBV19 and J usage is TRBJ2-7, with 12 positions matching TRBD1. CDR3 length: 16 amino acids. The V and J ends lost 4 bases and 4 bases, in that order; junction bases with no gene match: 8. Germline loops: CDR1 LNHDA, CDR2 SQIVND (reference sequence).

V usage is TRBV5-6 and J usage is TRBJ1-4, with TRBD1 as a possible D gene (5 bases). The V gene's germline CDR1 is SGHDT and CDR2 YYEEEE. This CDR3 is built from 15 residues. The V gene lost 4 bases and the J gene lost 6 bases, with 16 bases spanning the gap. CDR3 amino acids: CASSHVAGRHEKLFF. The DNA for the CDR3 is TGTGCCAGCAGCCACGTAGCAGGGAGACATGAAAAACTGTTTTTT.

Sample share makes this clone medium-sized (0.01 to 0.1%). The chain joins TRBV6-5 to TRBJ1-2; D not resolved. This CDR3 region has 12 residues. V was shortened by 5 bases and J by 5 bases, with 9 bases between the two germline ends. Per germline, CDR1 MNHEY and CDR2 SVGAGI. CDR3 amino acids: CASSPGLYGYTF. The CDR3 nucleotides read TGTGCCAGCAGTCCGGGTTTATATGGCTACACCTTC.

The rearrangement joins TRBV2 to TRBJ2-7, with D tentatively TRBD2 (6 bases). The germline V and J ends were trimmed by 6 bases and 1 base, with 13 bases remaining between them. The CDR3 runs 14 residues. Per germline, CDR1 SNHLY and CDR2 FYNNEI. The CDR3 region has the DNA TGTGCCAGCAGGGGGGGTCAGAGTTCCTACGAGCAGTACTTC. Protein product: CASRGGQSSYEQYF.

This sequence joins TRBV28 and TRBJ1-2; no firm D call. Germline V CDR1 and CDR2: MDHEN, SYDVKM. The CDR3 sequence is 13 residues long. V was clipped by 2 bases and J by 4 bases, with 8 bases between them. This CDR3 is CASSLPQIYGYTF. The CDR3 DNA reads TGTGCCAGCAGTTTACCCCAAATCTATGGCTACACCTTC.

The chain carries TRBV9 and TRBJ1-1; the D gene is possibly TRBD1 (5 bases). V lost 4 bases and J 0 bases, leaving 13 bases between the germline ends. The CDR3 length is 15 residues. CDR1 and CDR2 from the germline V gene are SGDLS and YYNGEE. The CDR3 here is CASSSAGTVNTEAFF. The CDR3 nucleotides are TGTGCCAGCAGCTCCGCCGGGACGGTGAACACTGAAGCTTTCTTT.

The chain carries TRBV30 and TRBJ2-5; D might be TRBD1 or TRBD2, each matching 5 bases. Germline V lookup: CDR1 GTSNPN, CDR2 SVGIG (reference sequence). V gave up 0 bases and J gave up 1 base, with 15 bases separating them. The CDR3 is 16 residues long. The CDR3 sequence is CAWSVYPDSGQETQYF. CDR3 bases: TGTGCCTGGAGTGTATACCCCGACAGCGGCCAAGAGACCCAGTACTTC.

The V call is TRBV9, the J call TRBJ2-2; D not certain. Trimming shortened V by 4 bases and J by 4 bases, and 14 bases separated the two germline ends. The CDR3 sequence is 15 residues long. CDR1 and CDR2 (germline): SGDLS, YYNGEE. CDR3 nucleotide sequence: TGTGCCAGCAGCCCGCGACCTTCCAGCACCGGGGAGCTGTTTTTT. Protein sequence: CASSPRPSSTGELFF.

DNA for the CDR3: TGTGCCAGCTCACCAGCGTCCGGGGCTAACTATGGCTACACCTTC. As protein: CASSPASGANYGYTF. J is TRBJ1-2 and V is TRBV18, with unresolved D. V lost 2 bases and J 0 bases, leaving 10 bases between the germline ends. CDR3 length: 15 residues. Germline assignment: CDR1 KGHSH and CDR2 LQKENI.

In the case of this clone: This sample includes further DNA sequences coding for the same CDR3. This rearrangement joins TRBV5-1 to TRBJ2-2; no reliable D call. Looked up from germline, CDR1 is SGHRS and CDR2 is YFSETQ. The V end was cut by 0 bases, the J end by 4 bases, with 7 bases between. The length of the CDR3 is 14 residues. The CDR3 coding sequence is TGCGCCAGCAGCTTGGAGGTATCCACCGGGGAGCTGTTTTTT. This sequence encodes CASSLEVSTGELFF.

The chain couples TRBV7-3 to TRBJ1-2; TRBD1 matches at 9 bases. The CDR3 totals 14 residues. V shed 2 bases and J 9 bases; nucleotides not matched to a gene: 7. Germline V lookup: CDR1 SGHTA, CDR2 FQGTGA. CDR3 region: CASSLDAGQGSYTF. CDR3 coding DNA: TGTGCCAGCAGCTTAGACGCGGGACAGGGCAGCTACACCTTC.

This clone was detected once. The chain combines TRBV19 with TRBJ1-2; D may be TRBD1 (5 bases). V lost 4 bases and J 3 bases, leaving 12 bases between the germline ends. This CDR3 contains 14 residues. Germline V gives CDR1 LNHDA, CDR2 SQIVND (reference sequence). The CDR3 DNA follows: TGTGCCAGTAGTAAGGACAATCTGGACTATGGCTACACCTTC. This encodes CASSKDNLDYGYTF. Looking up the rest from reference TRBV19 and TRBJ1-2 gives the full variable domain: DGGITQSPKYLFRKEGQNVTLSCEQNLNHDAMYWYRQDPGQGLRLIYYSQIVNDFQKGDIAEGYSVSREKKESFPLTVTSAQKNPTAFYLCASSKDNLDYGYTFGSGTRLTVV.

The chain carries TRBV7-3 and TRBJ1-2; no reliable D call. The CDR3 runs 16 residues. The V end lost 1 base, the J end lost 2 bases, and 14 bases lay between the germline ends. The V gene's germline CDR1 is SGHTA and CDR2 FQGTGA. CDR3 DNA: TGTGCCAGCAGCTTAATTGGAGGAAAAGCGAACTATGGCTACACCTTC. The encoded protein is CASSLIGGKANYGYTF.

The chain employs TRBV12-5 and TRBJ2-2, with TRBD1 matching 10 bases. V shed 2 bases, J shed 5 bases, and the junction held 2 bases outside the gene matches. Germline CDR1 LGHNT, CDR2 FRNRAP. The CDR3 extends over 15 amino acids. The CDR3 sequence is CASGLRQGATGELFF. CDR3 bases: TGTGCTAGTGGTTTGCGACAGGGGGCAACCGGGGAGCTGTTTTTT.

A single count supports this clone. The chain recombines TRBV21-1 with TRBJ1-3; the D segment call TRBD1 is taken from the table without a DNA check. TRBV21-1 is deemed a pseudogene. The CDR3 is 14 amino acids. This chain's CDR3 is CASSKQLTGNTIYF. CDR3 bases: TGTGCCAGCAGCAAACAGCTGACAGGAAACACCATATATTTT.